This T cell receptor (beta chain) was captured in a study of cytomegalovirus exposure and HLA in healthy donors. The PCR used 60 Vbeta and 13 Jbeta primers. Profiling relied on immunoSEQ multiplex PCR, and the TCRdb table lists in-frame clones only, not all of them. The sample has around 150,000 clones, 75% to 90% seen once. Notes on this clone: What it binds is unknown.

V was pared by 4 bases and J by 2 bases, with 5 bases between. This CDR3 has 11 amino acids. Germline V gives CDR1 DFQATT, CDR2 SNEGSKA (reference sequence). General study points: The authors enumerated 164 TCR beta chains as linked to cytomegalovirus. Certain sequence variants were highly shared and formed a cluster, and this cluster was likely a sequencing artifact.

This receptor was identified in a man aged 35-49 years in good health and CMV-seronegative. Sample: PBMCs. The gene calls are TRBV20-1 and TRBJ1-2; D ambiguous. The CDR3 is CSATGNYGYTF. The CDR3 DNA sequence: TGCAGTGCTACGGGGAACTATGGCTACACCTTC.